This is a list of T cell receptor beta chains from one sample in a study of blood T cell repertoires in COVID-19. Only in-frame clones appear in the TCRdb table, and some are missing; sequencing was by immunoSEQ multiplex PCR. The sample records around 170,000 clones, around four fifths being singletons. The sample taken for sequencing was peripheral blood. All receptors come from a man in his sixties or seventies who had recovered from COVID-19. The CDR3 runs from the conserved cysteine through the conserved F or W. Each record gives: V gene, clone size, J gene, CDR3 length, D gene, CDR3 DNA, CDR3 protein. The D gene is left open where the match is weak. Size is stated for part of the rows, as once, few or many counts, or as a class when the clone is expanded.

TRBV7-3	-	TRBJ2-1	16	TRBD2	TGTGCCAGCAGCTCCCAGGGCGGGAGGGTTTACAATGAGCAGTTCTTC	CASSSQGGRVYNEQFF
TRBV6-5	-	TRBJ2-7	13	TRBD1	TGTGCCAGCAGTCCGGGACAGCGCTACGAGCAGTACTTC	CASSPGQRYEQYF
TRBV5-1	-	TRBJ1-1	14	-	TGCGCCAGCAGCTTGGTTGGGCGAAACACTGAAGCTTTCTTT	CASSLVGRNTEAFF
TRBV27	once	TRBJ1-2	14	-	TGTGCCAGCAGTTTATCCAGGACTAACTATGGCTACACCTTC	CASSLSRTNYGYTF
TRBV7-2	-	TRBJ2-5	13	-	TGTGCCAGCAGCTTGGCATTACAAGAGACCCAGTACTTC	CASSLALQETQYF
TRBV6-4	-	TRBJ2-7	15	-	TGTGCCAGCAGTGACTCCCCAAGCAGGGTCAACGAGCAGTACTTC	CASSDSPSRVNEQYF
TRBV7-8	-	TRBJ1-2	14	-	TGTGCCAGCAGCTCGGACAGAGACGTTTATGGCTACACCTTC	CASSSDRDVYGYTF
TRBV10-1	-	TRBJ2-1	18	TRBD2	TGCGCCAGCAGTGAGTTTCTAGCGGGAGGGATGAACAACAATGAGCAGTTCTTC	CASSEFLAGGMNNNEQFF
TRBV14	-	TRBJ2-1	15	TRBD2	TGTGCCAGCAGCCAAGATAGCGGGAGTTACAATGAGCAGTTCTTC	CASSQDSGSYNEQFF
TRBV19	-	TRBJ2-2	18	TRBD2	TGTGCCAGTAGTATAGAAAAAGGTAGCGGGATAGGAACCGGGGAGCTGTTTTTT	CASSIEKGSGIGTGELFF
TRBV29-1	once	TRBJ2-6	17	TRBD1	TGCAGCGTCGACCGACAGGGGGAGAAATCTGGGGCCAACGTCCTGACTTTC	CSVDRQGEKSGANVLTF
TRBV19	once	TRBJ2-1	14	-	TGCAGTTCCGGGGAGACTATTAATCAGGATGAGCAGTTCTTC	CSSGETINQDEQFF
TRBV7-2	-	TRBJ2-3	15	-	TGTGCCAGCAGCTCGGCCGGGGTACGCACAGATACGCAGTATTTT	CASSSAGVRTDTQYF
TRBV10-2	-	TRBJ2-1	14	TRBD2	TGCGCCAGCACCGGGACTAGCGGGTACAATGAGCAGTTCTTC	CASTGTSGYNEQFF
TRBV6-4	-	TRBJ1-1	15	TRBD1	TGTGCCAGCAGACTAGAACAGGGGGCGAACACTGAAGCTTTCTTT	CASRLEQGANTEAFF
TRBV4-3	once	TRBJ2-1	16	-	TGCGCCAGCAGCCAAGAGCCAGCGGATAGTTACAATGAGCAGTTCTTC	CASSQEPADSYNEQFF
TRBV5-6	few	TRBJ2-3	18	TRBD2	TGTGCCAGCAGCTTGGCCATTCGTCCAGCGGGAGAAGGAAATACGCAGTATTTT	CASSLAIRPAGEGNTQYF
TRBV2	once	TRBJ2-7	16	TRBD2	TGTGCCAGCAGGAGGGATCTAGCGGGGAATTCCTACGAGCAGTACTTC	CASRRDLAGNSYEQYF
TRBV5-1	-	TRBJ2-2	16	TRBD1	TGCGCCAGCAGCTTGGACGCGACAGGGGGAGGCGGGGAGCTGTTTTTT	CASSLDATGGGGELFF
TRBV30	-	TRBJ2-1	12	-	TGTGCCTGGTCCGGACAGATCAATGAGCAGTTCTTC	CAWSGQINEQFF
TRBV5-4	-	TRBJ2-2	15	-	TGTGCCAGCAGCTTGGTTGCAGGGGACACCGGGGAGCTGTTTTTT	CASSLVAGDTGELFF
TRBV19	-	TRBJ1-4	17	TRBD1	TGTGCCAGTAGTATTAGGGCCAGGGGGCCGGGTAATGAAAAACTGTTTTTT	CASSIRARGPGNEKLFF
TRBV3-1/TRBV3-2	-	TRBJ2-7	14	TRBD2	TGTGCCAGCAGCCCAGGGACTAGCGGGTACGAGCAGTACTTC	CASSPGTSGYEQYF
TRBV7-6	-	TRBJ2-1	16	TRBD1	TGTGCCAGCACCCTCGACAGGGCGGCCTCCTACAATGAGCAGTTCTTC	CASTLDRAASYNEQFF
TRBV7-9	-	TRBJ2-4	16	TRBD2	TGTGCCAGCAGCTTTACTAGCGTTTCGGCCAAAAACATTCAGTACTTC	CASSFTSVSAKNIQYF
TRBV20-1	-	TRBJ1-2	11	TRBD1	TGCAGTGCCCCGACAGGGGAAGGCTACACCTTC	CSAPTGEGYTF
TRBV28	-	TRBJ2-7	11	-	TGTGCCAGCACGACTGGCTACGAGCAGTACTTC	CASTTGYEQYF
TRBV18	few	TRBJ1-1	14	TRBD1	TGTGCCAGCTCGACGGGACAGGGGGATCGTGAAGCTTTCTTT	CASSTGQGDREAFF
TRBV5-1	-	TRBJ1-1	14	-	TGCGCCAGCAGGAGGGCCGTTAGGGACACTGAAGCTTTCTTT	CASRRAVRDTEAFF
TRBV7-8	once	TRBJ2-7	15	TRBD2	TGTGCCAGCAGCTTTTCTAGCGGGAGTGGGTACGAGCAGTACTTC	CASSFSSGSGYEQYF
TRBV3-1/TRBV3-2	-	TRBJ1-5	13	-	TGTGCCAGCAGCCAGGGGGGGGATCAGCCCCAGCATTTT	CASSQGGDQPQHF
TRBV7-9	-	TRBJ2-7	13	TRBD2	TGTGCCAGCAGCTCCTGGGGGAGGGCCGAGCAGTACTTC	CASSSWGRAEQYF
TRBV9	-	TRBJ1-2	13	TRBD1	TGTGCCAGCAGCGTAGGGACAGGGGGTGGCTACACCTTC	CASSVGTGGGYTF
TRBV2	-	TRBJ1-2	13	TRBD1	TGTGCCAGCAGACGGGACAGCACCTATGGCTACACCTTC	CASRRDSTYGYTF
TRBV12-2	-	TRBJ2-3	19	-	TGTGCAAGTCGCTTAGATGAGGGGGCGTTGGAGCCAAGAACAGATACGCAGTATTTT	CASRLDEGALEPRTDTQYF
TRBV19	-	TRBJ2-7	13	-	TGTGCCAGTAGTATGAACAGCCCCTACGAGCAGTACTTC	CASSMNSPYEQYF
TRBV21-1	-	TRBJ2-5	11	-	TGTGCCAGCAGCATCGAGGGGACCCAGTACTTC	CASSIEGTQYF
TRBV19	-	TRBJ2-5	14	-	TGTGCCAGTAGTAGACTTGGCCGACAAGAGACCCAGTACTTC	CASSRLGRQETQYF
TRBV7-2	-	TRBJ2-1	15	TRBD2	TGTGCCAGCAGCTTACGCCGCGGGAGAGTAAATGAGCAGTTCTTC	CASSLRRGRVNEQFF
TRBV9	once	TRBJ1-2	15	-	TGTGCCAGCAGCCTCAGTGGGGGCAGGGTAGATGGCTACACCTTC	CASSLSGGRVDGYTF
TRBV15	-	TRBJ1-5	13	-	TGTGCCACCAGCAGAGATCGGTTACAGCCCCAGCATTTT	CATSRDRLQPQHF
TRBV6-4	-	TRBJ2-1	15	TRBD2	TGTGCCAGCAGTGCAAACGTAGCGGGAGGAGGTGAGCAGTTCTTC	CASSANVAGGGEQFF
TRBV7-2	many	TRBJ1-6	14	-	TGTGCCAGCAGCTTATCTGGCAGGGGTTCACCCCTCCACTTT	CASSLSGRGSPLHF
TRBV6-1	-	TRBJ1-1	15	-	TGTGCCAGCAGTGAAGGTGTACAGGGACGGACTGAAGCTTTCTTT	CASSEGVQGRTEAFF
TRBV5-1	-	TRBJ2-1	17	-	TGCGCCAGCAGCTTTGTTCGACAGGGAGGCTCCTACAATGAGCAGTTCTTC	CASSFVRQGGSYNEQFF
TRBV5-4	few	TRBJ1-3	15	TRBD1	TGTGCCAGCAGCTACGGGACAGCGCTAGGAAACACCATATATTTT	CASSYGTALGNTIYF
TRBV12-2	once	TRBJ2-1	10	-	TGTGCAAGTCGTTATAATGAGCAGTTCTTC	CASRYNEQFF
TRBV4-2	-	TRBJ2-1	17	-	TGTGCCAGCAGCCAACAAAGGACAGAGCTCTCCTACAATGAGCAGTTCTTC	CASSQQRTELSYNEQFF
TRBV9	-	TRBJ1-4	14	-	TGTGCCAGCAGCGTATCCGCAACTAATGAAAAACTGTTTTTT	CASSVSATNEKLFF
TRBV18	-	TRBJ2-4	14	-	TGTGCCAGCTCACCACTCCAGGGAGGAAACATTCAGTACTTC	CASSPLQGGNIQYF
TRBV7-9	few	TRBJ2-1	13	TRBD2	TGTGCCAGCATCTTAGCGGGAGTGAATGAGCAGTTCTTC	CASILAGVNEQFF